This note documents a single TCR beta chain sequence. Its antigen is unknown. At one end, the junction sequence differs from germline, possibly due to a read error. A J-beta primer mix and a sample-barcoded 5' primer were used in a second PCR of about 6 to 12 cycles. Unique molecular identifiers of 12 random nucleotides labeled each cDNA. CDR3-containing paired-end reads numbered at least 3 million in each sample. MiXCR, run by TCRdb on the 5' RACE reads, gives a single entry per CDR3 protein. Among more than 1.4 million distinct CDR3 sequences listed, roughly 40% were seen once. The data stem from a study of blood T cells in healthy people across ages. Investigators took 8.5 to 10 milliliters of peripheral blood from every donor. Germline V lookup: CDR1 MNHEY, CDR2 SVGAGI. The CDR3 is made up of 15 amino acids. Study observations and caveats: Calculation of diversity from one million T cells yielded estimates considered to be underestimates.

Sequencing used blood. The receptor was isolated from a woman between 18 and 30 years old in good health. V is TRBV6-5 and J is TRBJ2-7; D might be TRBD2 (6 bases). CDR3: CAGSPRGLASYEQYF. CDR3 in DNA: TGTGCCGGCAGCCCCCGAGGGCTAGCGTCCTACGAGCAGTACTTC.